Following are 14 T cell receptor beta chains from one sample sequenced in a study of T cell changes during pregnancy in multiple sclerosis. Sequenced by immunoSEQ multiplex PCR; TCRdb stores in-frame clones only, minus some. The data show about 68,000 clones, with 75% to 95% seen just once and 1.5% held by the top ten. The sample here was peripheral blood, taken in the third trimester of pregnancy. The source of these receptors is a female donor with multiple sclerosis, enrolled in a pregnancy study.

The genes are TRBV7-2 and TRBJ1-5, with D unresolved. The germline V gene has CDR1 SGHTA and CDR2 FQGNSA. This CDR3 is built from 15 residues. Trimming removed 1 base at V and 7 bases at J, with 14 bases between. DNA of the CDR3: TGTGCCAGCAGCTTAGATGTAGGAGAAGGCCAGCCCCAGCATTTT. Protein: CASSLDVGEGQPQHF.

This chain joins TRBV13 and TRBJ2-7, with 11 bases identical to TRBD2. Germline assignment: CDR1 PRHDT and CDR2 FYEKMQ (reference sequence). Trimming took 8 bases from V and 4 from J; bases not matched to a gene: 10. The CDR3 sequence is 15 residues long. The CDR3 coding sequence is TGTGCCAGCTTCGAAGGGACTAGCGGAAAGTACGAGCAGTACTTC. Its protein product is CASFEGTSGKYEQYF.

V gene TRBV5-1 combines with J gene TRBJ2-5; D call uncertain. V dropped 0 bases and J dropped 5 bases, with 11 bases sitting between them. The CDR3 spans 14 residues. Germline assignment: CDR1 SGHRS and CDR2 YFSETQ. The CDR3 loop reads CASSLGNPRETQYF. CDR3 sequence (DNA): TGCGCCAGCAGCTTGGGAAACCCCAGGGAGACCCAGTACTTC.

The sample holds a few counts of this clone. V usage is TRBV7-9 and J usage is TRBJ1-3, with D perhaps matching TRBD1 (5 bases). Trimming cost V 6 bases and J 4 bases, with 10 bases left between them. This CDR3 is 13 amino acids long. Germline assignment: CDR1 SEHNR and CDR2 FQNEAQ (reference sequence). Here the CDR3 DNA reads TGTGCCAGCAGTCAGGGTACAGGAAACACCATATATTTT. Protein sequence: CASSQGTGNTIYF.

The rearrangement uses TRBV6-1 and TRBJ2-3; 11 nucleotides line up with TRBD2. V dropped 4 bases and J dropped 2; count of bases not matched to a gene: 5. Germline-derived CDR1 and CDR2 are MNHNS and SASEGT. The CDR3 sequence is 16 residues long. The CDR3, as DNA: TGTGCCAGCAGTGTTGGTAGCGGGGGGGACACAGATACGCAGTATTTT. It specifies CASSVGSGGDTDTQYF.

V gene TRBV6-5 combines with J gene TRBJ1-1, with a tentative D call TRBD1 (5 bases). Trimming took off 2 bases at V and 0 bases at J, with 7 bases between the two ends. Germline V gene data show CDR1 as MNHEY and CDR2 as SVGAGI. This CDR3 is 14 amino acids long. CDR3 nucleotide sequence: TGTGCCAGCAGTTACGGGGCCCTGAACACTGAAGCTTTCTTT. It is translated as CASSYGALNTEAFF.

The chain recombines TRBV7-2 with TRBJ2-3, with TRBD2 matching 7 bases. CDR3 size: 14 residues. Germline values: CDR1 SGHTA, CDR2 FQGNSA. Trimming at V came to 5 bases and at J to 4 bases, leaving 6 bases not matched to a gene. CDR3 loop: CASSRTSFADTQYF. DNA for the CDR3: TGTGCCAGCAGCCGGACTAGTTTCGCAGATACGCAGTATTTT.

This chain connects TRBV4-2 to TRBJ1-1; no definite D call. The CDR3 loop spans 17 amino acids. V lost 1 base, J lost 3 bases, and 18 bases lay in between. The germline CDR1 and CDR2 sequences are LGHNA and YNFKEQ. The CDR3 spells CASSQAIFFLGDTEAFF. DNA of the CDR3: TGTGCCAGCAGCCAAGCCATATTCTTCTTGGGAGACACTGAAGCTTTCTTT.

J is TRBJ2-1 and V is TRBV7-9; 10 bases map to TRBD2. V was clipped by 5 bases and J by 4 bases; unmatched bases: 8. The CDR3 covers 16 residues. The germline V gene encodes CDR1 SEHNR and CDR2 FQNEAQ (reference sequence). Here the CDR3 reads CASSPGGTSEYNEQFF. As DNA, the CDR3 is TGTGCCAGCAGCCCCGGGGGGACTAGCGAGTACAATGAGCAGTTCTTC.

The chain uses TRBV7-9 and TRBJ1-2, with D unresolved. V was pared by 1 base and J by 5 bases, with 14 bases between. The CDR3 has 15 residues. Germline V gene data show CDR1 as SEHNR and CDR2 as FQNEAQ (reference sequence). CDR3 amino acids: CASSLGAAGRYGYTF. CDR3 coding DNA: TGTGCCAGCAGCTTAGGGGCCGCGGGAAGGTATGGCTACACCTTC.

V is TRBV30 and J is TRBJ2-1, with 9 positions matching TRBD2. V trimming: 1 base; J trimming: 4 bases; junction bases outside the gene matches: 2. The CDR3 is 14 residues long. Germline V gives CDR1 GTSNPN, CDR2 SVGIG (reference sequence). This CDR3 reads CAWSGLAGYNEQFF. The CDR3 DNA reads as TGTGCCTGGAGTGGGCTAGCGGGGTACAATGAGCAGTTCTTC.

DNA of the CDR3: TGTGCCAGCAGATCACAGGGGGAGGGTGGCTACACCTTC. As protein: CASRSQGEGGYTF. The V call is TRBV7-2, the J call TRBJ1-2; TRBD1 aligns across 8 bases. CDR1 and CDR2 from the germline V gene are SGHTA and FQGNSA. There are 13 residues in the CDR3. The V gene end was trimmed by 6 bases and the J gene end by 7 bases; junction bases not matched to a gene: 7.

The V and J genes are TRBV7-2 and TRBJ2-5; 9 bases are a match to TRBD1. The trim removed 5 bases at V and 1 base at J, leaving 5 bases unmatched. The CDR3 is 15 amino acids. The V gene's germline CDR1 is SGHTA and CDR2 FQGNSA. The CDR3 protein is CASSHWDRAQETQYF. Here the CDR3 DNA reads TGTGCCAGCAGCCACTGGGACAGGGCCCAAGAGACCCAGTACTTC. Using reference TRBV7-2 and TRBJ2-5 for the parts outside the CDR3, the full variable domain is GAGVSQSPSNKVTEKGKDVELRCDPISGHTALYWYRQSLGQGLEFLIYFQGNSAPDKSGLPSDRFSAERTGGSVSTLTIQRTQQEDSAVYLCASSHWDRAQETQYFGPGTRLLVL.

This chain links TRBV6-1 with TRBJ1-1, with TRBD1 matching over 8 bases. This CDR3 has 15 residues. V shed 6 bases and J 0 bases; nucleotides not matched to a gene: 6. Germline V lookup: CDR1 MNHNS, CDR2 SASEGT. The CDR3 region is CASRPGQGLNTEAFF. In DNA, the CDR3 is TGTGCCAGCAGACCCGGACAGGGACTGAACACTGAAGCTTTCTTT.